The 9 T cell receptor beta chains below come from one sample, sequenced in a study of T cell responses to AZD1222 COVID-19 vaccine. Produced via immunoSEQ multiplex PCR; TCRdb's table is partial and in-frame only. The sample includes around 150,000 clones, 90% seen only once; the top ten take less than 3.5%. The source was peripheral blood, collected 28 days after the second AZD1222 dose. These receptors came from an adult who received the AZD1222 COVID-19 vaccine.

This sequence joins TRBV20-1 and TRBJ2-7, with D perhaps TRBD2 (5 bases). The CDR3 runs to 11 residues. V was pared by 6 bases and J by 5 bases, with 11 bases between. Germline-derived CDR1 and CDR2 are DFQATT and SNEGSKA (reference sequence). CDR3 nucleotides: TGCAGTGCCGGACTTGGGAACGAGCAGTACTTC. The encoded protein is CSAGLGNEQYF.

This clone was recorded a few times. V usage is TRBV5-1 and J usage is TRBJ2-7; 9 bases align to TRBD2. The CDR3 loop spans 14 amino acids. Trimming at V came to 7 bases and at J to 6 bases, leaving 11 bases not matched to a gene. Germline values: CDR1 SGHRS, CDR2 YFSETQ. CDR3 bases: TGCGCCAGCTCACCCTGGGATAGCGGGAGCGAGCAGTACTTC. It yields the protein CASSPWDSGSEQYF.

CDR3: CASSLREYTEAFF. For the CDR3, the DNA is TGTGCCAGCAGTTTACGTGAGTACACTGAAGCTTTCTTT. V and J are TRBV12-3 or TRBV12-4 and TRBJ1-1; D not certain. CDR3 length: 13 amino acids. With 2 bases removed from V and 3 bases from J, the gap between germline ends came to 7 bases.

The V gene is TRBV28, the J gene TRBJ2-7, with D unresolved. Germline V gene sequence: CDR1 MDHEN, CDR2 SYDVKM. This CDR3 has 15 amino acids. V was clipped by 6 bases and J by 3 bases, with 18 bases between them. The CDR3 DNA is TGTGCCAGCAGCCGACCAGGAAACGGCCGCTACGAGCAGTACTTC. Amino acid sequence: CASSRPGNGRYEQYF.

The chain has TRBV4-1 and TRBJ1-1, with 7 nucleotides matching TRBD1. The germline V gene has CDR1 MGHRA and CDR2 YSYEKL. With 2 bases clipped from V and 0 bases from J, the junction kept 9 bases outside the gene matches. This CDR3 contains 17 residues. This CDR3 is CASSQQGGSIMNTEAFF. The CDR3 bases are TGCGCCAGCAGCCAACAGGGGGGATCCATCATGAACACTGAAGCTTTCTTT.

V is TRBV15 and J is TRBJ1-2, with a weak D call TRBD1 (6 bases). The CDR3 runs 17 residues. Germline values: CDR1 LNHNV, CDR2 YYDKDF (reference sequence). V was pared by 4 bases and J by 0 bases, with 18 bases between. In nucleotides, the CDR3 is TGTGCCACCAGCAAACAGGACAGAGAGGATTCTAACTATGGCTACACCTTC. It specifies CATSKQDREDSNYGYTF. Full variable domain (outside the CDR3, taken from reference TRBV15 and TRBJ1-2): DAMVIQNPRYQVTQFGKPVTLSCSQTLNHNVMYWYQQKSSQAPKLLFHYYDKDFNNEADTPDNFQSRRPNTSFCFLDIRSPGLGDTAMYLCATSKQDREDSNYGYTFGSGTRLTVV.

V usage is TRBV5-1 and J usage is TRBJ1-1; 9 bases fit TRBD1. This CDR3 is 14 amino acids long. Trimming cost V 4 bases and J 6 bases; bases outside gene matches: 7. Germline V gene lookup returns CDR1 SGHRS and CDR2 YFSETQ. CDR3 nucleotide sequence: TGCGCCAGCAGCCCCCGGGACAGGGATCCTGAAGCTTTCTTT. This encodes CASSPRDRDPEAFF.

The chain employs TRBV6-1 and TRBJ2-7, with 9 bases aligning to TRBD2. From germline, CDR1 is MNHNS and CDR2 SASEGT. The CDR3 contains 16 residues. V shed 0 bases and J 5 bases; nucleotides not matched to a gene: 8. As DNA, the CDR3 is TGTGCCAGCAGTGAAGCGCCGGGCGGGAGGGCCCACGAGCAGTACTTC. It yields the protein CASSEAPGGRAHEQYF.

V and J are TRBV3-1 (or the pseudogene TRBV3-2) and TRBJ1-5; D perhaps matches TRBD1 (6 bases). CDR1 is LGHDT, CDR2 YNNKEL, per germline (reference sequence). The CDR3 is made up of 17 amino acids. V was clipped by 1 base and J by 0 bases, with 13 bases between them. The CDR3 region is CASSQGVGGISNQPQHF. CDR3 DNA: TGTGCCAGCAGCCAAGGAGTAGGGGGTATTAGCAATCAGCCCCAGCATTTT.